What follows are 5 T cell receptor beta chains derived from one specimen sequenced in a study of blood T cell repertoires in COVID-19. The data were produced by immunoSEQ multiplex PCR, yet TCRdb's version contains in-frame clones alone and is incomplete. Counted here are approximately 400,000 clones, around 90% occurring once; the ten biggest clones make up 1% to 1.5%. What was sequenced was peripheral blood. The receptors originated from a man aged 40-55 years with acute or convalescent COVID-19.

The chain employs TRBV28 and TRBJ1-5; 9 positions match TRBD1. The germline V gene has CDR1 MDHEN and CDR2 SYDVKM. J gave up 7 bases and V 6 bases, and 10 bases lay outside the gene matches. The length of the CDR3 is 15 residues. CDR3 bases: TGTGCCAGCAGAAACCGGACAGGGGCCGGACAGCCCCAGCATTTT. This encodes CASRNRTGAGQPQHF.

The J gene is TRBJ2-1, the V gene TRBV24-1; 9 bases align to TRBD1. Trimming cost V 9 bases and J 10 bases; bases outside gene matches: 12. CDR1 and CDR2 from the germline V gene are KGHDR and SFDVKD. The CDR3 runs 14 residues. The CDR3 sequence is CATETGGTAREQFF. The CDR3 DNA follows: TGTGCCACCGAGACAGGGGGGACAGCGCGGGAGCAGTTCTTC.

V gene TRBV6-2 or TRBV6-3 combines with J gene TRBJ1-5; no reliable D call. Trimming took 6 bases from V and 3 from J, leaving 18 bases between them. Per germline, CDR1 MNHEY and CDR2 SVGEGT. This CDR3 has 16 residues. In nucleotides, the CDR3 is TGTGCCAGCAGGCCTATGGACTTTAGACACAATCAGCCCCAGCATTTT. Amino acid sequence: CASRPMDFRHNQPQHF.

V is TRBV27 and J is TRBJ1-4; 10 positions match TRBD1. J lost 7 bases, V lost 5 bases, and 4 bases had no gene match. The germline CDR1 and CDR2 sequences are MNHEY and SMNVEV (reference sequence). The length of the CDR3 is 14 residues. In nucleotides, the CDR3 is TGTGCCAGCAGTAAAGACAGGGGGCGTGAAAAACTGTTTTTT. Protein: CASSKDRGREKLFF.

The J gene is TRBJ2-2, the V gene TRBV7-3; D is uncertain. Per the germline V gene, CDR1 is SGHTA and CDR2 is FQGTGA. This CDR3 has 14 residues. Trimming shortened V by 2 bases and J by 2 bases, and 6 bases separated the two germline ends. CDR3: CASSLGVNTGELFF. The CDR3 nucleotides are TGTGCCAGCAGCTTAGGAGTAAACACCGGGGAGCTGTTTTTT.